The 24 T cell receptor beta chains below come from one sample, sequenced in a study of spatial heterogeneity in lung cancer. Regarding time point: sample taken at primary tumor resection. Via MiXCR, TCRdb re-called the 5' RACE reads, giving one row per CDR3 protein. Counted here are roughly 48,000 distinct CDR3 sequences, roughly 5.7% occurring once; the ten biggest clones make up approximately 12%. The input for sequencing was PBMCs, taken at surgery. The receptors stem from a male donor with early-stage non-small cell lung cancer.

This clonotype was seen ten or more times. The rearrangement links TRBV20-1 to TRBJ2-1, with 7 bases fitting TRBD2. The germline V gene encodes CDR1 DFQATT and CDR2 SNEGSKA (reference sequence). Trimming at V came to 6 bases and at J to 0 bases, leaving 11 bases not matched to a gene. The CDR3 covers 16 residues. In nucleotides, the CDR3 is TGCAGTGCCCCCCGGGGGAGGGGCTTCTCCTACAATGAGCAGTTCTTC. This encodes CSAPRGRGFSYNEQFF.

This clonotype was detected ten times or more. With a much larger clone just one base away, this may be a read error. The CDR3 loop is CASSPGLAGDEQYF. The CDR3 bases are TGTGCCAGCAGCCCGGGACTAGCGGGAGACGAGCAGTACTTC. The chain couples TRBV6-2 or TRBV6-3 to TRBJ2-7, with TRBD2 matching over 14 bases. J lost 5 bases, V lost 6 bases, and 3 bases had no gene match. CDR1 and CDR2 from the germline V gene are MNHEY and SVGEGT. CDR3 size: 14 residues.

This clonotype was seen many times. The J gene is TRBJ2-5, the V gene TRBV7-2; TRBD1 agrees at 9 bases. CDR1 and CDR2 from the germline V gene are SGHTA and FQGNSA. This CDR3 region has 14 residues. V lost 5 bases to trimming and J lost 4 bases; unmatched junction nucleotides: 5. In DNA form, the CDR3 reads TGTGCCAGCAGCCCAAACAGGGGGCGAGAGACCCAGTACTTC. Translation gives CASSPNRGRETQYF.

This clonotype was counted at least ten times. The chain couples TRBV9 to TRBJ2-7; no definite D call. The V end lost 0 bases, the J end lost 5 bases, and 9 bases lay between the germline ends. Per germline, CDR1 SGDLS and CDR2 YYNGEE. This CDR3 is built from 13 residues. The CDR3 nucleotides read TGTGCCAGCAGCGTAGGCCTCCGTGACGAGCAGTACTTC. This gives the protein CASSVGLRDEQYF.

This clonotype came up many times. The CDR3 DNA is TGTGCCAGTAGTAACTGGGCTTGGGAAGATGATGAGTACCAAGAGACCCAGTACTTC. As protein: CASSNWAWEDDEYQETQYF. The chain has TRBV19 and TRBJ2-5, with no clear D. The V and J ends lost 4 bases and 0 bases respectively, with 24 bases between them. Germline V gene data show CDR1 as LNHDA and CDR2 as SQIVND (reference sequence). CDR3 length: 19 amino acids.

Many counts were recorded for this clonotype. CDR3 in amino acids: CASSLRLAGEQYF. CDR3 DNA: TGTGCCAGCAGCCTCCGACTAGCTGGGGAGCAGTACTTC. The chain recombines TRBV13 with TRBJ2-7; 7 nucleotides align to TRBD2. Germline assignment: CDR1 PRHDT and CDR2 FYEKMQ (reference sequence). CDR3 length equals 13 residues. V lost 5 bases and J lost 7; bases outside the gene matches: 8.

This clonotype was found many times. The gene calls are TRBV5-8 and TRBJ2-7; D is undetermined. This CDR3 contains 13 residues. The V gene's germline CDR1 is SGHTS and CDR2 YDEGEE. V was shortened by 6 bases and J by 3 bases, with 13 bases between the two germline ends. The CDR3 DNA reads as TGTGCCAGCACCCCTTTCACGGACTACGAGCAGTACTTC. Translated, it gives CASTPFTDYEQYF.

This clonotype appeared many times. V usage is TRBV7-9 and J usage is TRBJ2-1, with D tentatively TRBD2 (7 bases). The CDR3 sequence is 16 residues long. Germline V gives CDR1 SEHNR, CDR2 FQNEAQ (reference sequence). Trimming shortened V by 2 bases and J by 7 bases, and 18 bases separated the two germline ends. The CDR3 is CASSLRGGSSRNEQFF. The CDR3, as DNA: TGTGCCAGCAGCTTAAGGGGGGGCTCTTCGAGGAATGAGCAGTTCTTC.

This clonotype was detected many times. The V gene is TRBV6-5, the J gene TRBJ1-3, with D possibly being TRBD1 (5 bases). V was clipped by 2 bases and J by 4 bases, with 12 bases between them. Per the germline V gene, CDR1 is MNHEY and CDR2 is SVGAGI. This CDR3 has 15 residues. CDR3 sequence reads: CASSYRGVSGNTIYF. The DNA of the CDR3 is TGTGCCAGCAGTTACAGAGGGGTGTCGGGAAACACCATATATTTT.

This clonotype was picked up many times. V and J are TRBV20-1 and TRBJ2-3; the D gene is possibly TRBD2 (6 bases). Germline V gene sequence: CDR1 DFQATT, CDR2 SNEGSKA (reference sequence). This CDR3 spans 14 amino acids. Deletions cut 5 bases from V and 5 bases from J, with 17 bases between. CDR3 coding DNA: TGCAGTGCTTCTCCGGGACTGGCGGGAGATACGCAGTATTTT. Translation: CSASPGLAGDTQYF.

This clonotype was recorded a few times. The chain joins TRBV28 to TRBJ2-1; D is unclear. Germline-derived CDR1 and CDR2 are MDHEN and SYDVKM. The length of the CDR3 is 16 residues. The V and J ends lost 5 bases and 4 bases respectively, with 18 bases between them. The CDR3 sequence is CASSASLTLGYNEQFF. The CDR3 bases are TGTGCCAGCAGTGCGAGCTTGACGTTGGGGTACAATGAGCAGTTCTTC.

The sample holds many counts of this clonotype. The chain links TRBV5-4 to TRBJ2-5, with a tentative D call TRBD1 (6 bases). The CDR3 runs 14 residues. Germline lookup yields CDR1 SGHNT and CDR2 YYREEE (reference sequence). V was cut by 0 bases and J by 3 bases, with 9 bases left in between. DNA of the CDR3: TGTGCCAGCAGCTTGGGTTACAGGGAAGAGACCCAGTACTTC. The encoded protein is CASSLGYREETQYF.

This clonotype was seen repeatedly, ten times or more. V and J are TRBV10-2 and TRBJ2-3; D remains ambiguous. The CDR3 totals 16 residues. Looked up from germline, CDR1 is WSHSY and CDR2 is SAAADI. V lost 3 bases to trimming and J lost 2 bases, with 15 bases between them. CDR3 bases: TGCGCCAGCAGTGACCGACGGTCCCACGTCACAGATACGCAGTATTTT. This gives the protein CASSDRRSHVTDTQYF.

This clonotype was observed a few times. The rearrangement joins TRBV7-8 to TRBJ2-1; 12 nucleotides match TRBD2. CDR1 SGHVS and CDR2 FQNEAQ come from the germline V gene. Unmatched junction bases numbered 8, after V lost 5 bases and J lost 9 bases. The CDR3 spans 15 residues. The CDR3, as DNA: TGTGCCAGCAGCGCTGGGACTAGCGGGCCCTTTGAGCAGTTCTTC. This gives the protein CASSAGTSGPFEQFF. The entire variable domain, with the rest obtained from reference TRBV7-8 and TRBJ2-1, is as follows: GAGVSQSPRYKVAKRGQDVALRCDPISGHVSLFWYQQALGQGPEFLTYFQNEAQLDKSGLPSDRFFAERPEGSVSTLKIQRTQQEDSAVYLCASSAGTSGPFEQFFGPGTRLTVL.

The table lists this clonotype with many counts. This sequence joins TRBV10-3 and TRBJ2-1, with 7 bases fitting TRBD2. The trim removed 0 bases at V and 3 bases at J, leaving 8 bases unmatched. CDR3 length: 17 amino acids. Germline values: CDR1 ENHRY, CDR2 SYGVKD. CDR3: CAISESKGRANYNEQFF. CDR3 nucleotide sequence: TGTGCCATCAGTGAGTCGAAGGGGAGGGCCAACTACAATGAGCAGTTCTTC.

This clonotype was detected many times. The CDR3 sequence: CASSPRTGGYGNTIYF. The CDR3 nucleotides read TGTGCCAGCAGTCCCCGGACAGGGGGCTATGGAAACACCATATATTTT. This chain joins TRBV25-1 and TRBJ1-3; 11 bases fit TRBD1. CDR1 MGHDK and CDR2 SYGVNS come from the germline V gene. The junction had 6 bases not matched to a gene; V was cut back by 5 bases and J by 3 bases. CDR3 size: 16 residues.

This clonotype has a count of ten or more. CDR3 nucleotide sequence: TGTGCCAGCAACAGCGGGAGCTCCTACAATGAGCAGTTCTTC. It codes for CASNSGSSYNEQFF. J is TRBJ2-1 and V is TRBV7-9, with TRBD2 identical over 8 bases. Trimming removed 7 bases from V and 0 bases from J; junction bases left unmatched: 2. The CDR3 totals 14 residues. Per germline, CDR1 SEHNR and CDR2 FQNEAQ (reference sequence).

This clonotype was counted ten times or more. The chain uses TRBV20-1 and TRBJ2-4; tentative D call: TRBD2 (5 bases). V lost 0 bases to trimming and J lost 8 bases, with 14 bases between them. Germline CDR1 is DFQATT and CDR2 is SNEGSKA (reference sequence). This CDR3 is 14 amino acids long. Here the CDR3 DNA reads TGCAGTGCTAGAGATACCAGGACTTTGGACATTCAGTACTTC. Amino acids: CSARDTRTLDIQYF.

There are many counts of this clonotype. V and J are TRBV2 and TRBJ1-6, with D uncertain. V was cut by 7 bases and J by 9 bases, with 13 bases left in between. CDR3 length equals 13 residues. The germline V gene encodes CDR1 SNHLY and CDR2 FYNNEI. The CDR3 coding sequence is TGTGCCAGCATAGGAGGCGAAACTTCACCCCTCCACTTT. Amino acids: CASIGGETSPLHF.

In this sample, this clonotype turned up many times. V and J are TRBV14 and TRBJ1-5; D ambiguous. Trimming removed 2 bases from V and 0 bases from J, with 11 bases in between. This CDR3 has 16 residues. Germline CDR1 reads SGHDN; CDR2 reads FVKESK. CDR3 protein: CASSQNERYSNQPQHF. CDR3 bases: TGTGCCAGCAGCCAAAATGAGAGATATAGCAATCAGCCCCAGCATTTT.

This clonotype was counted ten times or more. The rearrangement uses TRBV27 and TRBJ1-1; D is possibly TRBD1 (5 bases). Deletions cut 5 bases from V and 1 base from J, with 11 bases between. Germline V lookup: CDR1 MNHEY, CDR2 SMNVEV (reference sequence). CDR3 size: 14 residues. This chain's CDR3 is CASSGRTPNTEAFF. The CDR3 DNA reads as TGTGCCAGCAGTGGCCGGACACCGAACACTGAAGCTTTCTTT.

This clonotype was counted many times. The V call is TRBV12-3 or TRBV12-4, the J call TRBJ2-2; D remains unclear. The germline V and J ends were trimmed by 6 bases and 6 bases, with 8 bases remaining between them. CDR3 length: 12 residues. The CDR3 sequence: CASRSAAGELFF. The CDR3 DNA reads as TGTGCCAGCAGATCCGCCGCCGGGGAGCTGTTTTTT.

This clonotype came up many times. V and J are TRBV6-5 and TRBJ2-7; tentative D call: TRBD2 (7 bases). V was trimmed by 6 bases and J by 3 bases, leaving 18 bases between them. CDR3 size: 15 residues. CDR1 and CDR2 (germline): MNHEY, SVGAGI. As DNA, the CDR3 is TGTGCCAGCAGCCCAACAGGGCGGGGGCACTACGAGCAGTACTTC. This sequence encodes CASSPTGRGHYEQYF.

This clonotype has ten or more counts. J is TRBJ1-4 and V is TRBV20-1, with 7 bases that match TRBD1. The CDR3 extends over 15 amino acids. Trimming took 5 bases from V and 3 from J; bases not matched to a gene: 9. Germline lookup yields CDR1 DFQATT and CDR2 SNEGSKA (reference sequence). CDR3 in amino acids: CSAGPPGQPNEKLFF. DNA for the CDR3: TGCAGTGCTGGGCCTCCGGGACAGCCTAATGAAAAACTGTTTTTT.